The TCR beta chain under discussion was sequenced for a study of beta chain features in type 1 diabetes. The authors took one heparinised blood draw, averaging approximately 120 mL, from each donor. Concerning this clone itself: Its specificity is not known.

As every portion of the isolated RNA was reverse transcribed, the sequencing read expressed TCRB transcripts. Using immunoSEQ multiplex PCR, the repertoire was profiled, and TCRdb retains in-frame clones only, with some absent. This sample has a few hundred thousand clones, with approximately 15% found just once. Study results and caveats: In the patient group, naive, central memory and Treg TCRB repertoires seemed more alike than in the healthy donor group.

The V gene's germline CDR1 is SGHAT and CDR2 FQNNGV. J gave up 0 bases and V 5 bases, and 7 bases lay outside the gene matches. The CDR3 contains 16 residues. Sequences were obtained from naive CD4+ T cells from blood. The chain links TRBV11-2 to TRBJ2-7, with 10 bases lining up with TRBD1. The receptor was isolated from a man aged 30 to 39 in good health. CDR3 in DNA: TGTGCCAGCAGCCCGCGACAGGGGGCAAGCTCCTACGAGCAGTACTTC. Protein product: CASSPRQGASSYEQYF. Full variable domain (rest looked up from reference TRBV11-2 and TRBJ2-7): EAGVAQSPRYKIIEKRQSVAFWCNPISGHATLYWYQQILGQGPKLLIQFQNNGVVDDSQLPKDRFSAERLKGVDSTLKIQPAKLEDSAVYLCASSPRQGASSYEQYFGPGTRLTVT.